The rows below give T cell receptor beta chains drawn from one sample of a study of CD8+CD57+ T cells in acquired aplastic anemia. Each CDR3 protein is one row after TCRdb ran MiXCR on the reads. The table records 150,000 to 180,000 distinct CDR3 sequences, roughly 49% of them present only once. What was sequenced was sorted CD4+, CD8+, or CD8+CD57+ T cells (not recorded which) from PBMCs. These receptors were obtained from a human donor with aplastic anemia. CDR3s include the opening cysteine and the closing phenylalanine or tryptophan. D genes are given only for firm matches. The listing skips clone size in some rows; elsewhere it reads once, few, many or a size class.

CDR3aa	CDR3nt	d_gene	j_gene	abundance	v_gene
CASSELGGTAFF	TGTGCCAGCAGTGAGCTGGGGGGTACAGCTTTCTTT	.	TRBJ1-1	.	TRBV10-3
CASSERTTANTEAFF	TGCGCCAGCAGTGAGAGGACGACCGCGAACACTGAAGCTTTCTTT	.	TRBJ1-1	.	TRBV10-1
CATSDATSGALTDTQYF	TGTGCCACCAGTGATGCGACTAGCGGGGCCCTCACAGATACGCAGTATTTT	TRBD2	TRBJ2-3	few	TRBV24-1
CSARPQGGGSNYGYTF	TGCAGTGCTAGACCACAAGGCGGGGGTTCTAACTATGGCTACACCTTC	.	TRBJ1-2	.	TRBV20-1
CASTAATDTQYF	TGTGCCAGCACGGCGGCGACAGATACGCAGTATTTT	.	TRBJ2-3	many	TRBV6-5
CASSRTGGDTGELFF	TGTGCCAGCAGCAGGACAGGGGGAGACACCGGGGAGCTGTTTTTT	TRBD1	TRBJ2-2	.	TRBV6-1
CATSVTSGALIKNIQYF	TGTGCCACCAGCGTGACTAGCGGGGCCCTCATTAAAAACATTCAGTACTTC	TRBD2	TRBJ2-4	few	TRBV10-3
CASRAWWGGLEQFF	TGTGCCAGCAGGGCATGGTGGGGGGGCTTAGAGCAGTTCTTC	.	TRBJ2-1	.	TRBV6-2/TRBV6-3
CASSQVVGDSYEQYF	TGCGCCAGCAGCCAGGTTGTTGGGGACTCCTACGAGCAGTACTTC	.	TRBJ2-7	many	TRBV4-1
CASSTSGVSYEQYF	TGTGCCAGCAGCACCAGCGGGGTCTCCTACGAGCAGTACTTC	TRBD2	TRBJ2-7	many	TRBV5-6
CASTGWGSSYEQYF	TGTGCCAGCACAGGTTGGGGTAGCTCCTACGAGCAGTACTTC	.	TRBJ2-7	.	TRBV25-1
CSVALGQGMGYTF	TGCAGCGTTGCTCTGGGACAGGGGATGGGCTACACCTTC	TRBD1	TRBJ1-2	.	TRBV29-1
CSARALQGYGYTF	TGCAGTGCTAGAGCGTTACAGGGCTATGGCTACACCTTC	.	TRBJ1-2	.	TRBV20-1
CATSRDIMNTEAFF	TGTGCCACCAGCAGAGATATCATGAACACTGAAGCTTTCTTT	.	TRBJ1-1	.	TRBV15
CASSSSRRHTEAFF	TGTGCCAGCAGTTCGTCGAGGAGGCACACTGAAGCTTTCTTT	.	TRBJ1-1	many	TRBV27
CASSYQDRVIGQPQHF	TGTGCCAGCAGCTACCAGGACAGGGTTATTGGGCAGCCCCAGCATTTT	TRBD1	TRBJ1-5	many	TRBV7-2
CSVEEVTGNTIYF	TGCAGCGTTGAAGAGGTCACTGGAAACACCATATATTTT	.	TRBJ1-3	.	TRBV29-1
CASSVPGDYEQYF	TGTGCCAGCAGCGTCCCGGGTGACTACGAGCAGTACTTC	.	TRBJ2-7	once	TRBV7-2
CASSPRLAGGPTEQFF	TGTGCCAGCAGCCCCCGACTAGCGGGGGGACCCACGGAGCAGTTCTTC	TRBD2	TRBJ2-1	many	TRBV7-9
CASSLSPASYGYTF	TGTGCCAGCAGTTTATCTCCCGCCAGCTATGGCTACACCTTC	.	TRBJ1-2	many	TRBV6-5
CAISDNSASEAFF	TGTGCCATCAGTGACAATTCGGCGAGTGAAGCTTTCTTT	.	TRBJ1-1	.	TRBV10-3
CASSEPNQGRSSTGELFF	TGTGCCAGCAGTGAACCCAACCAGGGACGGTCGAGCACCGGGGAGCTGTTTTTT	.	TRBJ2-2	many	TRBV2
CASSLAPMTGETQYF	TGCGCCAGCAGCTTGGCTCCCATGACAGGAGAGACCCAGTACTTC	.	TRBJ2-5	many	TRBV5-1
CASSERPTDTQYF	TGTGCCAGCAGTGAACGGCCCACAGATACGCAGTATTTT	.	TRBJ2-3	.	TRBV2
CASKASTDTQYF	TGTGCCAGCAAGGCTAGCACAGATACGCAGTATTTT	.	TRBJ2-3	.	TRBV6-1
CAISVTGQTYEQYF	TGTGCCATCAGTGTTACGGGACAGACCTACGAGCAGTACTTC	TRBD1	TRBJ2-7	few	TRBV10-3